This is a list of T cell receptor beta chains from one sample in a study of blood T cell repertoires in COVID-19. Generated by immunoSEQ multiplex PCR, the TCRdb table keeps only in-frame clones and is missing some. There are around 310,000 clones in the sample; approximately 89% occur only once, and almost 9.5% lies in the top ten. The sequenced sample consisted of PBMCs or T cells enriched from blood (not recorded which). The receptors here all came from a woman in her 30s who had recovered from COVID-19. CDR3s leave out the opening cysteine and the closing phenylalanine or tryptophan. Each record gives: V gene, CDR3 length, J gene, D gene, clone size, CDR3 protein. The D gene is left open where the match is weak. Some rows mark clone size as missing; the rest say once, few, many or name a class of expanded clone.

v_gene: TRBV19; len: 15; j_gene: TRBJ1-2; d_gene: NA; abundance: NA; CDR3aa: ASSIRAGAGVDYGYT
v_gene: TRBV10-1; len: 16; j_gene: TRBJ1-5; d_gene: NA; abundance: NA; CDR3aa: ASSESYNAVRLNQPQH
v_gene: TRBV3-1/TRBV3-2; len: 11; j_gene: TRBJ1-2; d_gene: TRBD1; abundance: once; CDR3aa: ASSQRQGRGYT
v_gene: TRBV14; len: 15; j_gene: TRBJ2-2; d_gene: TRBD1; abundance: once; CDR3aa: ASSDLQGEQNTGELF
v_gene: TRBV28; len: 12; j_gene: TRBJ2-7; d_gene: NA; abundance: NA; CDR3aa: ASYARGGNYEQY
v_gene: TRBV9; len: 15; j_gene: TRBJ1-2; d_gene: TRBD1; abundance: NA; CDR3aa: ASRTPQRDRVWYGYT
v_gene: TRBV2; len: 14; j_gene: TRBJ1-4; d_gene: TRBD1; abundance: NA; CDR3aa: ASSERRQGANEKLF
v_gene: TRBV19; len: 14; j_gene: TRBJ1-1; d_gene: NA; abundance: NA; CDR3aa: ASRTPFRGMNTEAF
v_gene: TRBV30; len: 12; j_gene: TRBJ2-7; d_gene: TRBD2; abundance: NA; CDR3aa: AWSVAAGVYEQY
v_gene: TRBV19; len: 13; j_gene: TRBJ2-2; d_gene: NA; abundance: NA; CDR3aa: ASSGGAAGTGELF
v_gene: TRBV2; len: 13; j_gene: TRBJ2-2; d_gene: TRBD2; abundance: NA; CDR3aa: ASSGLAPNTGELF
v_gene: TRBV18; len: 14; j_gene: TRBJ1-1; d_gene: TRBD1; abundance: NA; CDR3aa: ASSLEAGTDNTEAF
v_gene: TRBV29-1; len: 10; j_gene: TRBJ2-5; d_gene: NA; abundance: NA; CDR3aa: SGGLNQETQY
v_gene: TRBV4-2; len: 16; j_gene: TRBJ2-7; d_gene: TRBD2; abundance: NA; CDR3aa: ASSQDYTSGIPYYEQY
v_gene: TRBV7-2; len: 12; j_gene: TRBJ1-2; d_gene: NA; abundance: NA; CDR3aa: ASSLEGHLYGYT
v_gene: TRBV4-3; len: 18; j_gene: TRBJ2-1; d_gene: TRBD2; abundance: NA; CDR3aa: ASSHDEGTSGLDSYNEQF
v_gene: TRBV5-8; len: 13; j_gene: TRBJ2-1; d_gene: TRBD1; abundance: NA; CDR3aa: ASSLVPDRGNEQF
v_gene: TRBV5-1; len: 13; j_gene: TRBJ1-1; d_gene: NA; abundance: few; CDR3aa: ASSLWGGMNTEAF
v_gene: TRBV7-2; len: 13; j_gene: TRBJ2-1; d_gene: NA; abundance: NA; CDR3aa: ASSPLAAAYNEQF
v_gene: TRBV7-8; len: 12; j_gene: TRBJ2-5; d_gene: TRBD1; abundance: NA; CDR3aa: ASSRGTGTETQY
v_gene: TRBV6-5; len: 12; j_gene: TRBJ2-7; d_gene: TRBD1; abundance: NA; CDR3aa: ASNRQGGNYEQY
v_gene: TRBV9; len: 14; j_gene: TRBJ2-5; d_gene: TRBD2; abundance: NA; CDR3aa: ASSVGLAGDGETQY
v_gene: TRBV28; len: 13; j_gene: TRBJ2-1; d_gene: TRBD2; abundance: NA; CDR3aa: ASTSSSGPYNEQF
v_gene: TRBV5-1; len: 14; j_gene: TRBJ2-2; d_gene: NA; abundance: NA; CDR3aa: ASSLEGLANTGELF
v_gene: TRBV11-3; len: 12; j_gene: TRBJ2-2; d_gene: NA; abundance: NA; CDR3aa: ASSLDGGNGELF
v_gene: TRBV5-1; len: 12; j_gene: TRBJ2-1; d_gene: NA; abundance: NA; CDR3aa: ASSNLADYNEQF
v_gene: TRBV10-3; len: 12; j_gene: TRBJ2-7; d_gene: TRBD1; abundance: NA; CDR3aa: AIRGQGVSYEQY
v_gene: TRBV6-4; len: 12; j_gene: TRBJ1-1; d_gene: NA; abundance: once; CDR3aa: ASSASTVNTEAF
v_gene: TRBV6-5; len: 13; j_gene: TRBJ2-1; d_gene: TRBD2; abundance: NA; CDR3aa: ASSYSWLAGAEQF
v_gene: TRBV27; len: 14; j_gene: TRBJ2-7; d_gene: NA; abundance: NA; CDR3aa: ASSSPDYQGTYEQY
v_gene: TRBV18; len: 13; j_gene: TRBJ1-5; d_gene: NA; abundance: NA; CDR3aa: ASSPGRGGNQPQH
v_gene: TRBV5-4; len: 13; j_gene: TRBJ2-4; d_gene: TRBD1; abundance: NA; CDR3aa: ASSQTGLAKNIQY
v_gene: TRBV19; len: 12; j_gene: TRBJ2-3; d_gene: NA; abundance: NA; CDR3aa: ASSSQTGLNTQY
v_gene: TRBV27; len: 14; j_gene: TRBJ2-7; d_gene: TRBD2; abundance: NA; CDR3aa: ASRSPAGVPTYEQY
v_gene: TRBV3-1/TRBV3-2; len: 9; j_gene: TRBJ2-1; d_gene: NA; abundance: NA; CDR3aa: ASRYESEQF
v_gene: TRBV25-1; len: 11; j_gene: TRBJ2-1; d_gene: TRBD2; abundance: NA; CDR3aa: ASSGGSRDEQF
v_gene: TRBV6-4; len: 11; j_gene: TRBJ1-1; d_gene: NA; abundance: few; CDR3aa: ASSENSNTEAF
v_gene: TRBV12-3/TRBV12-4; len: 11; j_gene: TRBJ2-5; d_gene: NA; abundance: NA; CDR3aa: ASSFSPVGTQY
v_gene: TRBV7-8; len: 14; j_gene: TRBJ2-7; d_gene: TRBD2; abundance: NA; CDR3aa: ASSLVYASGTPTRY
v_gene: TRBV9; len: 14; j_gene: TRBJ2-3; d_gene: NA; abundance: NA; CDR3aa: ASSPHQAQSTDTQY
v_gene: TRBV7-3; len: 13; j_gene: TRBJ2-1; d_gene: TRBD2; abundance: NA; CDR3aa: ASSTGLGTYNEQF
v_gene: TRBV19; len: 12; j_gene: TRBJ1-5; d_gene: NA; abundance: NA; CDR3aa: ASNKGDRDQPQH
v_gene: TRBV29-1; len: 9; j_gene: TRBJ2-5; d_gene: NA; abundance: NA; CDR3aa: SGLEQETQY